This entry concerns a single T cell receptor beta chain. The antigen remains undetermined. In germline, CDR1 is MNHNY, CDR2 SVGAGI (reference sequence). V lost 6 bases, J lost 0 bases, and 12 bases lay in between. CDR3 length: 15 amino acids. Only in-frame clones appear in the TCRdb table, and some are missing; sequencing was by immunoSEQ multiplex PCR. The sample has under 5,500 clones; around 76% are singletons. The data were obtained in a study of high-grade serous ovarian cancer treatment subgroups. Across the study: Each sample yielded on average roughly 7,000 unique TCR beta rearrangements from 11,000 to 15,000 reads.

The tumor samples were collected prior to definitive surgery or chemotherapy. Notes on the study in general: Without spatial data, bulk sequencing limits insight into HGSC tumor diversity.

The clonotype was recovered from a human donor with high-grade serous ovarian cancer. This chain links TRBV6-6 with TRBJ1-5; D possibly corresponds to TRBD1 (5 bases). Material: tumor tissue. CDR3: CASRNRRGSNQPQHF. CDR3 nucleotide sequence: TGTGCCAGCAGAAACCGAAGGGGTAGCAATCAGCCCCAGCATTTT.